The next 19 T cell receptor beta chains were all read from a single sample in a study of blood T cell repertoires in COVID-19. Generated by immunoSEQ multiplex PCR, the TCRdb table keeps only in-frame clones and is missing some. In the table there are hundreds of thousands of clones, approximately 90% of which are singletons. Source material: PBMCs or T cells enriched from blood (not recorded which). These receptors originate from a man aged 45-65 years who had been exposed to COVID-19.

The chain is built from TRBV7-9 and TRBJ2-5; 7 nucleotides match TRBD2. This CDR3 is 15 amino acids long. V lost 1 base to trimming and J lost 3 bases; unmatched junction nucleotides: 5. Per the germline V gene, CDR1 is SEHNR and CDR2 is FQNEAQ (reference sequence). The CDR3 loop reads CASSLVALAEETQYF. The CDR3 nucleotides are TGTGCCAGCAGCTTAGTCGCCCTAGCGGAAGAGACCCAGTACTTC. Using reference TRBV7-9 and TRBJ2-5 for the parts outside the CDR3, the full variable domain is DTGVSQNPRHKITKRGQNVTFRCDPISEHNRLYWYRQTLGQGPEFLTYFQNEAQLEKSRLLSDRFSAERPKGSFSTLEIQRTEQGDSAMYLCASSLVALAEETQYFGPGTRLLVL.

This rearrangement joins TRBV5-1 to TRBJ1-1; D gene unclear. V was clipped by 0 bases and J by 1 base, with 7 bases between them. This CDR3 has 14 residues. CDR1 is SGHRS and CDR2 is YFSETQ in the germline V gene. CDR3 region: CASSLAVKNTEAFF. CDR3 bases: TGCGCCAGCAGCTTGGCTGTAAAGAACACTGAAGCTTTCTTT.

The chain recombines TRBV27 with TRBJ2-2; D is perhaps TRBD2 (6 bases). The V end lost 3 bases, the J end lost 0 bases, and 17 bases lay between the germline ends. CDR3 length: 18 amino acids. Germline loops: CDR1 MNHEY, CDR2 SMNVEV (reference sequence). The CDR3 region has the DNA TGTGCCAGCAGTTTTTTCACGGGGGAGCGCCCGAACACCGGGGAGCTGTTTTTT. Translating gives CASSFFTGERPNTGELFF.

The genes are TRBV27 and TRBJ1-2; 9 bases match TRBD1. V lost 5 bases and J lost 8; bases outside the gene matches: 12. The CDR3 is 15 residues long. Germline CDR1 is MNHEY and CDR2 is SMNVEV (reference sequence). The CDR3 region is CASSPWGQGRWGYTF. The CDR3 nucleotides are TGTGCCAGCAGTCCGTGGGGACAGGGCCGCTGGGGCTACACCTTC.

As to this clone: Different DNA sequences within this sample yield the same CDR3. The chain uses TRBV25-1 and TRBJ1-1; D unresolved. Germline V CDR1 and CDR2: MGHDK, SYGVNS. V was trimmed by 2 bases and J by 1 base, leaving 8 bases between them. This CDR3 region has 14 residues. Here the CDR3 reads CASSEGPANTEAFF. CDR3 bases: TGTGCCAGCAGTGAAGGGCCAGCGAACACTGAAGCTTTCTTT.

This clone has just one count. CDR3 sequence: CASSLWLGATNEKLFF. The CDR3 nucleotides read TGTGCCAGCAGTTTATGGCTGGGAGCAACTAATGAAAAACTGTTTTTT. V usage is TRBV28 and J usage is TRBJ1-4; D unclear. This CDR3 region has 16 residues. The V end was cut by 0 bases, the J end by 0 bases, with 8 bases between. Germline V gene sequence: CDR1 MDHEN, CDR2 SYDVKM.

This clone was seen a single time. This chain links TRBV28 with TRBJ1-6; D is perhaps TRBD1 (5 bases). The CDR3 is made up of 14 amino acids. Germline CDR1 reads MDHEN; CDR2 reads SYDVKM. The V end was cut by 6 bases, the J end by 3 bases, with 9 bases between. The DNA of the CDR3 is TGTGCCAGCAGCCCCCAGGGCTATAATTCACCCCTCCACTTT. This encodes CASSPQGYNSPLHF.

The V gene is TRBV5-8, the J gene TRBJ1-6, with TRBD1 matching 7 bases. This CDR3 is 15 amino acids long. Unmatched junction bases numbered 5, after V lost 4 bases and J lost 4 bases. Germline CDR1 reads SGHTS; CDR2 reads YDEGEE. In DNA, the CDR3 is TGTGCCAGCAGCAGGGGGACAGTATATAATTCACCCCTCCACTTT. It codes for CASSRGTVYNSPLHF.

The chain is built from TRBV20-1 and TRBJ2-5, with unresolved D. CDR3 length: 12 residues. Germline CDR1 is DFQATT and CDR2 is SNEGSKA (reference sequence). V was clipped by 3 bases and J by 1 base, with 6 bases between them. CDR3 nucleotides: TGCAGTGCTAGTACAAGCCAAGAGACCCAGTACTTC. Translation gives CSASTSQETQYF.

The V call is TRBV13, the J call TRBJ1-2; D ambiguous. This CDR3 is 14 amino acids long. V gave up 1 base and J gave up 4 bases, with 10 bases separating them. Germline V gene lookup returns CDR1 PRHDT and CDR2 FYEKMQ (reference sequence). CDR3 bases: TGTGCCAGCAGCTTAGTTTCCGGTGTCTATGGCTACACCTTC. It is translated as CASSLVSGVYGYTF.

The V call is TRBV12-5, the J call TRBJ2-5, with TRBD1 matching over 8 bases. J gave up 2 bases and V 5 bases, and 7 bases lay outside the gene matches. CDR3 length equals 15 residues. From germline, CDR1 is LGHNT and CDR2 FRNRAP. CDR3 in amino acids: CASGAGDRLQETQYF. CDR3 sequence (DNA): TGTGCTAGTGGTGCTGGGGACAGGCTACAAGAGACCCAGTACTTC.

The V gene is TRBV9, the J gene TRBJ2-4, with 7 bases aligning to TRBD2. Germline CDR1 is SGDLS and CDR2 is YYNGEE. The CDR3 spans 15 residues. V lost 0 bases to trimming and J lost 3 bases; unmatched junction nucleotides: 3. The CDR3: CASSVDTGGKNIQYF. The CDR3 DNA sequence: TGTGCCAGCAGCGTAGATACGGGGGGCAAAAACATTCAGTACTTC.

J is TRBJ2-6 and V is TRBV6-4, with 7 bases matching TRBD1. Germline V gives CDR1 MRHNA, CDR2 SNTAGT. Unmatched junction bases numbered 6, after V lost 6 bases and J lost 1 base. CDR3 length: 16 amino acids. CDR3 bases: TGTGCCAGCAGCCTTGACAGGGCATCTGGGGCCAACGTCCTGACTTTC. Translated: CASSLDRASGANVLTF.

Only one count was recorded for this clone. The J gene is TRBJ2-2, the V gene TRBV5-4; perhaps TRBD2 as D (5 bases). The V gene lost 4 bases and the J gene lost 0 bases, with 13 bases spanning the gap. Germline V gene lookup returns CDR1 SGHNT and CDR2 YYREEE (reference sequence). CDR3 length: 16 residues. This CDR3 reads CASSLPGRANTGELFF. CDR3 DNA: TGTGCCAGCAGCCTCCCTGGGCGGGCGAACACCGGGGAGCTGTTTTTT.

CDR3 loop: CASSGPGVGYEQYV. DNA of the CDR3: TGTGCCAGCAGTGGTCCGGGGGTGGGCTACGAGCAGTACGTC. The chain employs TRBV2 and TRBJ2-7; the D gene is possibly TRBD2 (6 bases). Between the trimmed V and J ends, which lost 4 bases and 3 bases, there was a span of 13 bases. The CDR3 contains 14 residues. Germline V gives CDR1 SNHLY, CDR2 FYNNEI.

This chain's CDR3 is CASSAGQSYGYTF. In DNA, the CDR3 is TGTGCCAGCAGCGCTGGACAGAGCTATGGCTACACCTTC. The chain employs TRBV7-9 and TRBJ1-2, with a possible D match to TRBD1 (6 bases). CDR1 is SEHNR, CDR2 FQNEAQ, per germline (reference sequence). There are 13 residues in the CDR3. V was clipped by 5 bases and J by 4 bases, with 11 bases between them.

This sequence joins TRBV13 and TRBJ2-7; weak D call: TRBD2 (6 bases). This CDR3 has 15 residues. Trimming pared 3 bases from V and 2 bases from J, leaving 14 bases between. CDR1 is PRHDT and CDR2 is FYEKMQ in the germline V gene (reference sequence). The CDR3 loop reads CASSFRRDPTYEQYF. The CDR3 DNA reads TGTGCCAGCAGCTTTAGGAGGGACCCGACCTACGAGCAGTACTTC. Variable domain in full (rest from reference TRBV13 and TRBJ2-7): AAGVIQSPRHLIKEKRETATLKCYPIPRHDTVYWYQQGPGQDPQFLISFYEKMQSDKGSIPDRFSAQQFSDYHSELNMSSLELGDSALYFCASSFRRDPTYEQYFGPGTRLTVT.

The rearrangement links TRBV19 to TRBJ2-2, with a weak D call TRBD1 (6 bases). The length of the CDR3 is 14 residues. Trimming stripped 7 bases from V and 4 bases from J, with 13 bases between. Germline CDR1 LNHDA, CDR2 SQIVND (reference sequence). The chain's CDR3 is CASIRTDSTGELFF. Written as DNA, the CDR3 is TGTGCCAGTATACGGACAGATTCCACCGGGGAGCTGTTTTTT.

In this sample, this clone turned up once. This sequence joins TRBV27 and TRBJ2-2, with a weak D call TRBD1 (5 bases). Germline V gives CDR1 MNHEY, CDR2 SMNVEV (reference sequence). The CDR3 runs to 14 residues. Trimming shortened V by 6 bases and J by 1 base, and 9 bases separated the two germline ends. The CDR3 is CASSPDRNTGELFF. The DNA for the CDR3 is TGTGCCAGCAGCCCCGACAGGAACACCGGGGAGCTGTTTTTT.